The 10 T cell receptor beta chains in this list originate from one sample, sequenced in a study of blood T cells in healthy people across ages. The second PCR ran about 6 to 11 cycles with a sample-barcoded 5' primer and J-beta primers. TCRdb re-called the 5' RACE reads through MiXCR, storing one row per CDR3 protein. The table includes about 1.8 million distinct CDR3 sequences, around half detected once. Sample: blood. The receptors originated from a woman between 35 and 50 years old in good health.

The chain recombines TRBV4-3 with TRBJ2-3, with D perhaps matching TRBD1 (6 bases). The CDR3 has 17 amino acids. V was shortened by 1 base and J by 2 bases, with 16 bases between the two germline ends. The germline V gene has CDR1 LGHNA and CDR2 YSLEER. CDR3 sequence (DNA): TGCGCCAGCAGCCAAGCGTTGGACAGATTACACACAGATACGCAGTATTTT. Protein product: CASSQALDRLHTDTQYF.

A few counts support this clonotype. The chain has TRBV20-1 and TRBJ2-7, with D perhaps TRBD1 (5 bases). The CDR3 consists of 12 residues. Trimming removed 3 bases at V and 3 bases at J, with 9 bases between. Germline values: CDR1 DFQATT, CDR2 SNEGSKA (reference sequence). The CDR3 loop reads CSARYRNYEQYF. In DNA, the CDR3 is TGCAGTGCTAGGTACAGGAACTACGAGCAGTACTTC.

The chain carries TRBV4-1 and TRBJ2-5, with 8 nucleotides matching TRBD2. The CDR3 loop spans 17 amino acids. Unmatched junction bases numbered 9, after V lost 0 bases and J lost 3 bases. Germline assignment: CDR1 MGHRA and CDR2 YSYEKL. In DNA form, the CDR3 reads TGCGCCAGCAGCCAAGAGTATGGGACTAGTCGTGAAGAGACCCAGTACTTC. Translation: CASSQEYGTSREETQYF.

The chain links TRBV7-2 to TRBJ1-2; D is possibly TRBD1 (5 bases). The length of the CDR3 is 19 residues. Germline V gene sequence: CDR1 SGHTA, CDR2 FQGNSA. V was trimmed by 1 base and J by 1 base, leaving 22 bases between them. The CDR3, as DNA: TGTGCCAGCAGCTTAGACTGGAAAGGACAACCTACTTTTAACTATGGCTACACCTTC. It is translated as CASSLDWKGQPTFNYGYTF. The complete variable domain, with remaining parts taken from reference TRBV7-2 and TRBJ1-2, reads GAGVSQSPSNKVTEKGKDVELRCDPISGHTALYWYRQSLGQGLEFLIYFQGNSAPDKSGLPSDRFSAERTGGSVSTLTIQRTQQEDSAVYLCASSLDWKGQPTFNYGYTFGSGTRLTVV.

This chain uses TRBV20-1 with TRBJ1-2, with no clear D. Trimming cost V 0 bases and J 6 bases, with 23 bases left between them. CDR3 length equals 17 residues. CDR1 DFQATT and CDR2 SNEGSKA come from the germline V gene (reference sequence). The CDR3 is CSAREWGSSSGKDGYTF. For the CDR3, the DNA is TGCAGTGCTAGAGAGTGGGGATCTAGCAGCGGAAAGGATGGCTACACCTTC.

This clonotype appeared a few times. Here the CDR3 reads CSAITGNGYTF. The CDR3 DNA sequence: TGCAGTGCTATTACAGGGAATGGCTACACCTTC. The chain is built from TRBV20-1 and TRBJ1-2, with a weak D call TRBD1 (6 bases). The CDR3 is 11 residues long. Germline V CDR1 and CDR2: DFQATT, SNEGSKA (reference sequence). Trimming removed 4 bases at V and 6 bases at J, with 9 bases between.

This clonotype was detected a few times. V usage is TRBV29-1 and J usage is TRBJ2-7, with a tentative D call TRBD1 (6 bases). Per germline, CDR1 SQVTM and CDR2 ANQGSEA. V shed 5 bases and J shed 6 bases, with 17 bases lying between them. The CDR3 length is 13 residues. CDR3 protein: CSVTDSIRAEQYF. In DNA, the CDR3 is TGCAGCGTTACGGACAGCATTCGGGCCGAGCAGTACTTC.

The table lists this clonotype with many counts. CDR3 residues: CASSSDRGEQFF. CDR3 bases: TGTGCCAGCAGTTCCGACAGGGGTGAGCAGTTCTTC. The rearrangement joins TRBV27 to TRBJ2-1, with 8 bases lining up with TRBD1. The CDR3 runs to 12 residues. Germline CDR1 MNHEY, CDR2 SMNVEV (reference sequence). The V gene end was trimmed by 4 bases and the J gene end by 9 bases; junction bases not matched to a gene: 2.

The rearrangement uses TRBV12-3 or TRBV12-4 and TRBJ2-3; D call uncertain. This CDR3 has 13 residues. V lost 6 bases and J lost 9, with 16 bases in between. Here the CDR3 DNA reads TGTGCCAGCAGGACCCCGGCCGTCAACACGCAGTATTTT. Residues: CASRTPAVNTQYF.

This clonotype was counted ten times or more. This chain joins TRBV4-1 and TRBJ1-2; possibly TRBD1 for D (5 bases). Deletions cut 3 bases from V and 13 bases from J, with 12 bases between. Germline values: CDR1 MGHRA, CDR2 YSYEKL. This CDR3 has 11 residues. In DNA, the CDR3 is TGCGCCAGCAGCCAGGCCAGGGTTCTCACCTTC. This gives the protein CASSQARVLTF.